Only a few counts were recorded for the clone carrying this T cell receptor beta chain. Its target is unknown. TCRdb itself ran the reads through MiXCR, one entry per CDR3 protein. The sample holds roughly 230,000 distinct CDR3 sequences, approximately 17% seen once. The data are from a study of T cell repertoires in cytomegalovirus infection. Whole-study findings and limits: Across the ex vivo response, the dominant clonotypes were HLA-C-restricted CMV-specific TCR beta clonotypes.

Germline V lookup: CDR1 SQVTM, CDR2 ANQGSEA. The CDR3 is 11 residues long. V trimming: 6 bases; J trimming: 10 bases; junction bases outside the gene matches: 5. The sequence derives from a human donor in good health (CMV status not recorded). Some clones in this sample may be carry-over from other donors' samples. The rearrangement joins TRBV29-1 to TRBJ2-1; 8 bases fit TRBD2. The material sequenced was CD8+ T cells from PBMCs. CDR3 loop: CSVERLAEQFF. In DNA, the CDR3 is TGCAGCGTCGAACGACTAGCGGAGCAGTTCTTC.